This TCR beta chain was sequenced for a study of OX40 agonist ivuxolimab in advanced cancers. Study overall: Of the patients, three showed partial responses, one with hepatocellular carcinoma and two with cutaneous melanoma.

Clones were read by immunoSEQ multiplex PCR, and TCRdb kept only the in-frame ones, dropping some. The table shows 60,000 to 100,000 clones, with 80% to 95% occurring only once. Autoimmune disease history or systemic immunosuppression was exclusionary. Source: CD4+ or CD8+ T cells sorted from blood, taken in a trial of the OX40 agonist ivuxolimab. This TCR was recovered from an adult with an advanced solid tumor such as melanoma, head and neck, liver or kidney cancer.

The CDR3 sequence is CASLEAGTGYGYTF. DNA for the CDR3: TGTGCCAGCCTGGAAGCCGGGACAGGCTATGGCTACACCTTC. The chain is built from TRBV28 and TRBJ1-2; 8 nucleotides agree with TRBD1. The CDR3 consists of 14 residues. V dropped 8 bases and J dropped 4; count of bases not matched to a gene: 9. Per germline, CDR1 MDHEN and CDR2 SYDVKM.